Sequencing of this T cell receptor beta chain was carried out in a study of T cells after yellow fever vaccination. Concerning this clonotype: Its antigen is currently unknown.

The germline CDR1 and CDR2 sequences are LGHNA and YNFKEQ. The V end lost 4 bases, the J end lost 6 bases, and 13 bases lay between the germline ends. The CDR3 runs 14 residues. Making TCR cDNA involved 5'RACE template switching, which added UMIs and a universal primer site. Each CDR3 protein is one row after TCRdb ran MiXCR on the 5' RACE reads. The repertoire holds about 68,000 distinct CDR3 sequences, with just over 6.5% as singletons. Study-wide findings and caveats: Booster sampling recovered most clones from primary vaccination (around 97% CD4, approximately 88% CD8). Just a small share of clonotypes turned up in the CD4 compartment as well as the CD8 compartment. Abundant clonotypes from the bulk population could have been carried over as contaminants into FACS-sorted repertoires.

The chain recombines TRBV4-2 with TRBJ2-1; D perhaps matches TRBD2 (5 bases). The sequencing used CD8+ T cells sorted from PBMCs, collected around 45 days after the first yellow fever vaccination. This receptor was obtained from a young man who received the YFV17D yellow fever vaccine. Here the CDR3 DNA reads TGTGCCAGCAGCCCCGGGGTCCTCTGCAATGAGCAGTTCTTC. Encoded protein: CASSPGVLCNEQFF.